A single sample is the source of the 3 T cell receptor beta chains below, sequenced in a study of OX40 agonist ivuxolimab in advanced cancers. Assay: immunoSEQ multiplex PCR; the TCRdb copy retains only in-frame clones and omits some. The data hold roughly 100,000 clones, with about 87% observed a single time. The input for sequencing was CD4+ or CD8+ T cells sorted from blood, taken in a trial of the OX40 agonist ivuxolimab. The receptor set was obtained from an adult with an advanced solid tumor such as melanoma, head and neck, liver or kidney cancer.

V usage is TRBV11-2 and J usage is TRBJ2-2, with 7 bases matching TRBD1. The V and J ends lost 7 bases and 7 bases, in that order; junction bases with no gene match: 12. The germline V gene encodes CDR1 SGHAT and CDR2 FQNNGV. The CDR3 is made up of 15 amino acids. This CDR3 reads CASTPGRGQIGELFF. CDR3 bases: TGTGCCAGCACTCCCGGAAGGGGGCAAATCGGGGAGCTGTTTTTT.

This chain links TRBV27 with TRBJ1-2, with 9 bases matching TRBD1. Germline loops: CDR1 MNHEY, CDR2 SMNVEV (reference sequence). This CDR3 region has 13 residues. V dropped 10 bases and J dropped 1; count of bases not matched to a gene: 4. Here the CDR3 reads CATGDRDNYGYTF. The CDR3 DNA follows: TGTGCCACCGGGGACAGGGATAACTATGGCTACACCTTC.

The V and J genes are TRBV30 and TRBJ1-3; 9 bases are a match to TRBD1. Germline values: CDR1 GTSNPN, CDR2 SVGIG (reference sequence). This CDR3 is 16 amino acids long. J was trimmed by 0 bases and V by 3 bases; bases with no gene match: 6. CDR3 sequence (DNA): TGTGCCTGGAGCGGGGGACAGGGTTTCTCTGGAAACACCATATATTTT. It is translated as CAWSGGQGFSGNTIYF.